Sequencing of this T cell receptor beta chain was carried out in a study of blood T cell repertoires in COVID-19. This clone has just a few counts. Clones were read by immunoSEQ multiplex PCR, and TCRdb kept only the in-frame ones, dropping some. The table records 150,000 to 200,000 clones, around 84% of them present only once. Across 20 to 25 US areas, participants ranged in age from about 18 to 100 years. Trimming took 3 bases from V and 1 from J; bases not matched to a gene: 5. The CDR3 is 15 residues long. Germline CDR1 reads SGHTA; CDR2 reads FQGNSA. This chain connects TRBV7-2 to TRBJ2-5; 7 bases are a match to TRBD1. This clonotype originated in a man in his fifties who had recovered from COVID-19. The sequenced material came from PBMCs or T cells enriched from blood (not recorded which). The CDR3 spells CASSFVGTVQETQYF. CDR3 coding DNA: TGTGCCAGCAGCTTCGTTGGGACAGTCCAAGAGACCCAGTACTTC.